Listed here are 32 T cell receptor beta chains from one sample, sequenced in a study of T cells in Graves' hyperthyroidism and ophthalmopathy. Template material for amplifying TCR beta CDR3 regions consisted of RNA transcripts. HTBI primers drove first-round RT-PCR of the TCR CDR3. Using its own MiXCR run on the multiplex PCR reads, TCRdb lists one record per CDR3 protein. The sample includes about 290,000 distinct CDR3 sequences, roughly 13% of them seen just once. Source material: blood. The receptors stem from a woman aged 25 to 39 with Graves' hyperthyroidism that later progressed to Graves' ophthalmopathy.

This clonotype was observed many times. The J gene is TRBJ1-1, the V gene TRBV5-6; D gene unclear. Per the germline V gene, CDR1 is SGHDT and CDR2 is YYEEEE. Deletions cut 4 bases from V and 2 bases from J, with 6 bases between. This CDR3 is built from 12 residues. The CDR3 bases are TGTGCCAGCAGCACTTACAACACTGAAGCTTTCTTT. Residues: CASSTYNTEAFF.

This clonotype was detected many times. The chain joins TRBV30 to TRBJ1-5, with 7 bases matching TRBD1. CDR1 and CDR2 from the germline V gene are GTSNPN and SVGIG (reference sequence). V was pared by 4 bases and J by 2 bases, with 2 bases of the junction left unmatched. This CDR3 comprises 13 residues. As DNA, the CDR3 is TGTGCCTGGAAAGGGGGCGGCAATCAGCCCCAGCATTTT. It yields the protein CAWKGGGNQPQHF.

This clonotype was observed many times. The CDR3 bases are TGTGCCAGCAGGAGCCCCAAGGAGACCCAGTACTTC. Translation: CASRSPKETQYF. The J gene is TRBJ2-5, the V gene TRBV7-8; D ambiguous. The V and J ends lost 6 bases and 5 bases respectively, with 10 bases between them. CDR1 and CDR2 (germline): SGHVS, FQNEAQ. CDR3 length: 12 amino acids.

This clonotype was detected ten times or more. V and J are TRBV2 and TRBJ2-3, with 10 bases matching TRBD1. J was trimmed by 1 base and V by 6 bases; bases with no gene match: 7. Germline V CDR1 and CDR2: SNHLY, FYNNEI. CDR3 size: 16 residues. CDR3 sequence reads: CASRPGQGIGTDTQYF. The DNA for the CDR3 is TGTGCCAGCAGACCGGGACAGGGGATAGGCACAGATACGCAGTATTTT.

This clonotype was detected ten times or more. V usage is TRBV27 and J usage is TRBJ1-5; D gene uncertain. The CDR3 runs to 14 residues. In germline, CDR1 is MNHEY, CDR2 SMNVEV (reference sequence). With 3 bases removed from V and 1 base from J, the gap between germline ends came to 7 bases. CDR3 loop: CASSFGASNQPQHF. CDR3 DNA sequence: TGTGCCAGCAGTTTTGGTGCAAGCAATCAGCCCCAGCATTTT.

This clonotype was observed many times. The rearrangement links TRBV6-5 to TRBJ1-4; no clear D. Germline V lookup: CDR1 MNHEY, CDR2 SVGAGI. The CDR3 spans 15 residues. The V end was cut by 2 bases, the J end by 4 bases, with 11 bases between. The CDR3 coding sequence is TGTGCCAGCAGTTACCAATACAGCCTTAATGAAAAACTGTTTTTT. This translates into CASSYQYSLNEKLFF.

In this sample, this clonotype turned up many times. The chain couples TRBV7-8 to TRBJ2-3, with D possibly called TRBD1 or TRBD2 (5 bases each). Germline CDR1 and CDR2: SGHVS and FQNEAQ. This CDR3 is 16 amino acids long. V lost 1 base and J lost 6, with 17 bases in between. CDR3 in amino acids: CASSLEAHPWGDTQYF. The CDR3 DNA follows: TGTGCCAGCAGCTTAGAGGCGCACCCCTGGGGGGATACGCAGTATTTT.

This clonotype was recorded a few times. This chain links TRBV7-3 with TRBJ2-1, with 9 bases lining up with TRBD2. The V gene end was trimmed by 6 bases and the J gene end by 5 bases; junction bases not matched to a gene: 5. This CDR3 is 14 amino acids long. Germline CDR1 and CDR2: SGHTA and FQGTGA. CDR3 sequence reads: CASSWTSEDNEQFF. Here the CDR3 DNA reads TGTGCCAGCAGTTGGACTAGCGAGGACAATGAGCAGTTCTTC. Using reference TRBV7-3 and TRBJ2-1 for the parts outside the CDR3, the full variable domain is GAGVSQTPSNKVTEKGKYVELRCDPISGHTALYWYRQSLGQGPEFLIYFQGTGAADDSGLPNDRFFAVRPEGSVSTLKIQRTERGDSAVYLCASSWTSEDNEQFFGPGTRLTVL.

Note on this clonotype: A single base separates this from a much larger clone, so it may be a read error. The chain has TRBV6-5 and TRBJ2-1, with D perhaps assigned TRBD1 or TRBD2 (6 bases each). The germline gives CDR1 MNHEY, CDR2 SVGAGI. The CDR3 is 15 residues long. In nucleotides, the CDR3 is TGTGCCTGCAGTTACCCGGGGGCACCAAGGAATGAGCAGTTCTTC. It codes for CACSYPGAPRNEQFF.

The gene calls are TRBV5-1 and TRBJ2-1; 7 bases line up with TRBD1. Germline lookup yields CDR1 SGHRS and CDR2 YFSETQ. The length of the CDR3 is 15 residues. Unmatched junction bases numbered 9, after V lost 3 bases and J lost 6 bases. This CDR3 is CASSYTGTVGNEQFF. CDR3 DNA: TGCGCCAGCAGCTACACCGGGACAGTGGGCAATGAGCAGTTCTTC.

Many counts were recorded for this clonotype. The chain has TRBV15 and TRBJ2-7; TRBD2 matches at 7 bases. The germline gives CDR1 LNHNV, CDR2 YYDKDF (reference sequence). The CDR3 sequence is 16 residues long. Unmatched junction bases numbered 7, after V lost 0 bases and J lost 2 bases. The CDR3 here is CATSREAGRLAYEQYF. CDR3 bases: TGTGCCACCAGCAGAGAAGCGGGAAGGCTAGCCTACGAGCAGTACTTC. Drawing the rest from reference TRBV15 and TRBJ2-7, the complete variable domain is DAMVIQNPRYQVTQFGKPVTLSCSQTLNHNVMYWYQQKSSQAPKLLFHYYDKDFNNEADTPDNFQSRRPNTSFCFLDIRSPGLGDTAMYLCATSREAGRLAYEQYFGPGTRLTVT.

Many counts were recorded for this clonotype. Here the CDR3 DNA reads TGTGCCAGCAAGAGGACGCTGAACACTGAAGCTTTCTTT. It encodes CASKRTLNTEAFF. The chain joins TRBV2 to TRBJ1-1; D is undetermined. The CDR3 extends over 13 amino acids. V was cut by 7 bases and J by 0 bases, with 9 bases left in between. The germline CDR1 and CDR2 sequences are SNHLY and FYNNEI.

This clonotype showed up many times. This chain uses TRBV29-1 with TRBJ2-7; perhaps TRBD1 as D (5 bases). V lost 7 bases, J lost 2 bases, and 12 bases lay in between. CDR3 length: 12 amino acids. CDR1 and CDR2 from the germline V gene are SQVTM and ANQGSEA. CDR3 nucleotides: TGCAGCGCAATCCAGGGTCCCTACGAGCAGTACTTC. It is translated as CSAIQGPYEQYF.

This clonotype was seen repeatedly, ten times or more. Written as DNA, the CDR3 is TGTGCCAGCAGCTTGGAAGCGGCCCGATCGAACACTGAAGCTTTCTTT. Residues: CASSLEAARSNTEAFF. The chain recombines TRBV5-5 with TRBJ1-1; D gene unclear. The germline gives CDR1 SGHKS, CDR2 YYEKEE (reference sequence). The CDR3 has 16 amino acids. Trimming cost V 0 bases and J 1 base, with 13 bases left between them.

There are many counts of this clonotype. The chain links TRBV6-2 or TRBV6-3 to TRBJ2-1; D gene unclear. Germline values: CDR1 MNHEY, CDR2 SVGEGT. The CDR3 covers 13 residues. Deletions cut 0 bases from V and 8 bases from J, with 8 bases between. CDR3: CASSYSRSYEQFF. CDR3 bases: TGTGCCAGCAGTTACTCGAGGTCTTATGAGCAGTTCTTC.

This clonotype was detected many times. This chain connects TRBV27 to TRBJ1-1, with 8 bases lining up with TRBD1. The CDR3 loop spans 15 amino acids. Germline V gene sequence: CDR1 MNHEY, CDR2 SMNVEV (reference sequence). V lost 5 bases, J lost 3 bases, and 8 bases stayed unmatched. The CDR3 protein is CASSLDRGRYTEAFF. The CDR3 DNA reads TGTGCCAGCAGTCTTGACAGGGGAAGATACACTGAAGCTTTCTTT.

The chain couples TRBV6-1 to TRBJ1-6, with D unresolved. This CDR3 region has 13 residues. Trimming took 6 bases from V and 11 from J, leaving 14 bases between them. Per germline, CDR1 MNHNS and CDR2 SASEGT. In nucleotides, the CDR3 is TGTGCCAGCAGCCCTCTCTTAGGGACACCCCTCCACTTT. Its protein is CASSPLLGTPLHF.

The V call is TRBV5-1, the J call TRBJ2-6, with a possible D match to TRBD1 (6 bases). The ends were cut back, 5 bases at V and 4 bases at J, with 19 bases in the middle. The V gene's germline CDR1 is SGHRS and CDR2 YFSETQ. The CDR3 runs 17 residues. CDR3 in amino acids: CASSFTGYQSGANVLTF. The CDR3 bases are TGCGCCAGCAGTTTTACAGGGTATCAAAGCGGGGCCAACGTCCTGACTTTC.

This clonotype has ten or more counts. The rearrangement links TRBV12-3 or TRBV12-4 to TRBJ2-7; 9 nucleotides align to TRBD2. The CDR3 is 15 amino acids. The V and J ends lost 6 bases and 0 bases, in that order; junction bases with no gene match: 6. CDR3 in amino acids: CASRPQLAGSYEQYF. CDR3 DNA: TGTGCCAGCAGGCCCCAACTAGCGGGCTCCTACGAGCAGTACTTC.

This clonotype came up many times. The rearrangement links TRBV12-3 or TRBV12-4 to TRBJ2-5; 12 bases align to TRBD1. The CDR3 has 16 residues. V dropped 8 bases and J dropped 5; count of bases not matched to a gene: 12. The CDR3 coding sequence is TGTGCCAGCGCCCTTGGAGGGACAGGGGGCTTTGAGACCCAGTACTTC. The encoded protein is CASALGGTGGFETQYF.

In this sample, this clonotype turned up a few times. J is TRBJ1-2 and V is TRBV5-5; D is unresolved. The CDR3 is 15 residues long. Germline V gene data show CDR1 as SGHKS and CDR2 as YYEKEE (reference sequence). Trimming stripped 0 bases from V and 4 bases from J, with 13 bases between. The CDR3 here is CASSLASSPLYGYTF. For the CDR3, the DNA is TGTGCCAGCAGCTTGGCCTCTTCCCCCCTCTATGGCTACACCTTC.

This clonotype has ten or more counts. The J gene is TRBJ2-2, the V gene TRBV7-9; D unresolved. CDR3 size: 16 residues. V was pared by 5 bases and J by 2 bases, with 15 bases between. Germline V gene data show CDR1 as SEHNR and CDR2 as FQNEAQ (reference sequence). The CDR3 DNA follows: TGTGCCAGCAGCCCCCTCAGCGTCCTTAACACCGGGGAGCTGTTTTTT. Translating gives CASSPLSVLNTGELFF.

The V gene is TRBV6-1, the J gene TRBJ2-7, with unresolved D. V was shortened by 6 bases and J by 1 base, with 13 bases between the two germline ends. Germline lookup yields CDR1 MNHNS and CDR2 SASEGT. The CDR3 sequence is 14 residues long. The CDR3, as DNA: TGTGCCAGCAGACTCGGACGGCTGTCCTACGAGCAGTACTTC. This gives the protein CASRLGRLSYEQYF.

The chain combines TRBV6-2 or TRBV6-3 with TRBJ2-7; 10 bases line up with TRBD2. This CDR3 has 14 amino acids. The trim removed 6 bases at V and 5 bases at J, leaving 7 bases unmatched. Germline V gives CDR1 MNHEY, CDR2 SVGEGT. DNA for the CDR3: TGTGCCAGCAGGACGTCTAGCGGGAGCCACGAGCAGTACTTC. Translation gives CASRTSSGSHEQYF.

This clonotype was observed at least ten times. The rearrangement uses TRBV28 and TRBJ2-1, with TRBD2 matching 15 bases. The CDR3 is 19 amino acids. The junction had 11 bases not matched to a gene; V was cut back by 6 bases and J by 2 bases. Per the germline V gene, CDR1 is MDHEN and CDR2 is SYDVKM. CDR3 amino acids: CASRRTSGRALGTYNEQFF. The CDR3 bases are TGTGCCAGCAGACGGACTAGCGGGAGGGCCCTCGGGACCTACAATGAGCAGTTCTTC. The full variable domain, its missing parts supplied by reference TRBV28 and TRBJ2-1, is DVKVTQSSRYLVKRTGEKVFLECVQDMDHENMFWYRQDPGLGLRLIYFSYDVKMKEKGDIPEGYSVSREKKERFSLILESASTNQTSMYLCASRRTSGRALGTYNEQFFGPGTRLTVL.

The sample holds many counts of this clonotype. Here the CDR3 DNA reads TGCAGTGCTATTGACCTAGCCCCCTCCTACAATGAGCAGTTCTTC. Translating it yields CSAIDLAPSYNEQFF. This rearrangement joins TRBV20-1 to TRBJ2-1; maybe TRBD2 (5 bases). CDR1 and CDR2 (germline): DFQATT, SNEGSKA (reference sequence). There are 15 residues in the CDR3. Deletions cut 4 bases from V and 0 bases from J, with 13 bases between.

This clonotype was counted many times. The V gene is TRBV7-3, the J gene TRBJ2-7, with D perhaps being TRBD1 or TRBD2 (6 bases each). The V end lost 4 bases, the J end lost 4 bases, and 32 bases lay between the germline ends. Germline V gives CDR1 SGHTA, CDR2 FQGTGA. This CDR3 has 20 amino acids. CDR3 in amino acids: CASSYLTSEGDSLYKYEQYF. Here the CDR3 DNA reads TGTGCCAGCAGCTACCTCACGTCGGAGGGGGACTCTCTCTACAAGTACGAGCAGTACTTC. The full variable domain, with the rest looked up from reference TRBV7-3 and TRBJ2-7, is GAGVSQTPSNKVTEKGKYVELRCDPISGHTALYWYRQSLGQGPEFLIYFQGTGAADDSGLPNDRFFAVRPEGSVSTLKIQRTERGDSAVYLCASSYLTSEGDSLYKYEQYFGPGTRLTVT.

This clonotype was detected ten times or more. The chain has TRBV30 and TRBJ2-7; D is unresolved. Looked up from germline, CDR1 is GTSNPN and CDR2 is SVGIG (reference sequence). Trimming cost V 2 bases and J 7 bases, with 18 bases left between them. CDR3 length equals 14 residues. The CDR3 nucleotides read TGTGCCTGGAGTTTCCACTCAGCGATAGGGGAGCAGTACTTC. Translation gives CAWSFHSAIGEQYF.

Note on this clonotype: This may be a read error: a much more frequent sequence differs by one nucleotide. The rearrangement joins TRBV6-1 to TRBJ2-2, with a possible D match to TRBD1 (7 bases). CDR3 length: 15 amino acids. Germline V CDR1 and CDR2: MNHNS, SASEGT. The CDR3 sequence is CASRSPTGNTGGLFF. The CDR3 bases are TGTGCCAGCAGGAGCCCGACAGGGAACACCGGGGGGCTGTTTTTT.

This clonotype was observed at least ten times. The rearrangement uses TRBV27 and TRBJ1-6, with TRBD1 matching 7 bases. Trimming removed 5 bases from V and 9 bases from J; junction bases left unmatched: 13. Germline assignment: CDR1 MNHEY and CDR2 SMNVEV (reference sequence). The length of the CDR3 is 16 residues. The CDR3 protein is CASSGNPRDRISPLHF. The CDR3 DNA is TGTGCCAGCAGTGGCAATCCACGGGACAGAATTTCACCCCTCCACTTT.

In the case of this clonotype: A read error is possible here, since a much larger clone lies one base away. The CDR3 nucleotides read TGCAGCGTTGATGGGGGGGGGGGAGCGGGATTATCCTACAATGAGCAGTTCTTC. As protein: CSVDGGGGAGLSYNEQFF. V and J are TRBV29-1 and TRBJ2-1, with 7 bases matching TRBD2. CDR1 SQVTM and CDR2 ANQGSEA come from the germline V gene. Trimming cost V 3 bases and J 1 base; bases outside gene matches: 15. This CDR3 has 18 residues.

This clonotype was counted a few times. Since no conserved phenylalanine or tryptophan closes the CDR3, a read error is the likely cause. This CDR3 reads CASSFSGTLTDTQYS. In nucleotides, the CDR3 is TGTGCCAGCAGTTTCAGCGGGACTCTCACAGATACGCAGTATTCT. The J gene is TRBJ2-3, the V gene TRBV12-3 or TRBV12-4; 7 bases match TRBD2. V trimming: 3 bases; J trimming: 2 bases; junction bases outside the gene matches: 5. There are 15 residues in the CDR3.